Each of the 8 T cell receptor beta chains below was sequenced from the same sample in a study of blood T cell repertoires in COVID-19. TCRdb's copy holds only in-frame clones and misses some; the assay was immunoSEQ multiplex PCR. Among about 120,000 clones listed, around 74% were seen once. Sequencing was done on a sample of peripheral blood. The source is a man between 60 and 75 years old with acute or convalescent COVID-19.

The CDR3 nucleotides read TGCGCCAGCTCGGCGGCGAATGGCTACGAGCAGTACTTC. Translation gives CASSAANGYEQYF. The J gene is TRBJ2-7, the V gene TRBV10-2; D gene unclear. This CDR3 is built from 13 residues. Trimming left V 8 bases short and J 3 bases short, with 14 bases between. The germline gives CDR1 WSHSY, CDR2 SAAADI.

This clone is labeled as medium-sized (0.01 to 0.1%). V is TRBV27 and J is TRBJ2-3; TRBD2 aligns across 14 bases. This CDR3 contains 16 residues. The V gene's germline CDR1 is MNHEY and CDR2 SMNVEV (reference sequence). Unmatched junction bases numbered 7, after V lost 2 bases and J lost 9 bases. CDR3: CASSLDGLAGGRTQYF. As DNA, the CDR3 is TGTGCCAGCAGTTTAGACGGACTAGCGGGGGGAAGGACGCAGTATTTT.

The chain couples TRBV30 to TRBJ2-5, with 8 bases that match TRBD1. The length of the CDR3 is 13 residues. Germline V gene sequence: CDR1 GTSNPN, CDR2 SVGIG (reference sequence). V was clipped by 4 bases and J by 7 bases; unmatched bases: 8. The CDR3 spells CAWNPGQGWTQYF. In DNA form, the CDR3 reads TGTGCCTGGAACCCCGGACAGGGCTGGACCCAGTACTTC.

The chain carries TRBV6-1 and TRBJ2-7; 7 positions agree with TRBD1. The ends lost 1 base at V and 12 bases at J; junction bases unmatched: 9. CDR3 size: 13 residues. Germline V CDR1 and CDR2: MNHNS, SASEGT. Here the CDR3 reads CASSEGFGDRSYF. The DNA for the CDR3 is TGTGCCAGCAGTGAAGGTTTTGGGGACAGATCGTACTTC.

This clone was observed a few times. V and J are TRBV2 and TRBJ1-2, with 7 bases lining up with TRBD1. The CDR3 extends over 14 amino acids. The germline V gene encodes CDR1 SNHLY and CDR2 FYNNEI. J was trimmed by 1 base and V by 5 bases; bases with no gene match: 4. This CDR3 is CASSRGQNNYGYTF. The CDR3 region has the DNA TGTGCCAGCAGTAGGGGACAGAATAACTATGGCTACACCTTC.

The rearrangement uses TRBV10-3 and TRBJ2-3; D possibly corresponds to TRBD2 (5 bases). This CDR3 spans 13 amino acids. CDR1 ENHRY and CDR2 SYGVKD come from the germline V gene. V was trimmed by 5 bases and J by 4 bases, leaving 10 bases between them. CDR3 nucleotide sequence: TGTGCCATCAGTCGTGAGGGAGCAGATACGCAGTATTTT. Translating it yields CAISREGADTQYF.

This rearrangement joins TRBV18 to TRBJ1-1; 8 positions agree with TRBD1. The V segment lost 2 bases and the J segment 0 bases; nucleotides outside the gene matches: 5. Germline loops: CDR1 KGHSH, CDR2 LQKENI. The CDR3 has 16 amino acids. CDR3: CASSPYNRGMNTEAFF. CDR3 in DNA: TGTGCCAGCTCACCATATAACAGGGGGATGAACACTGAAGCTTTCTTT.

The DNA for the CDR3 is TGCAGCGGTGTAGAACGGGACAAAAACAATGAGCAGTTCTTC. It translates to CSGVERDKNNEQFF. The chain couples TRBV29-1 to TRBJ2-1, with D tentatively TRBD1 (6 bases). This CDR3 has 14 residues. Germline V lookup: CDR1 SQVTM, CDR2 ANQGSEA. Trimming took off 7 bases at V and 5 bases at J, with 18 bases between the two ends.